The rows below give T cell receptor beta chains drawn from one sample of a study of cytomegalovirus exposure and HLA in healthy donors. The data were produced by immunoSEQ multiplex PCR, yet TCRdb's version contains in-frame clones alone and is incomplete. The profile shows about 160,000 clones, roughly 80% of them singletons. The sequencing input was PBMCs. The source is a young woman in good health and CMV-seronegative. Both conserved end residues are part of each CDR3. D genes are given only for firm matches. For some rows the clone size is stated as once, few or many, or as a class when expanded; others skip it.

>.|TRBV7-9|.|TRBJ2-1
CSSIKAGNEQFF
TGTTCCAGCATCAAGGCGGGGAATGAGCAGTTCTTC
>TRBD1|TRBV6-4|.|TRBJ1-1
CASRIDRGNTEAFF
TGTGCCAGCAGAATTGACAGGGGGAACACTGAAGCTTTCTTT
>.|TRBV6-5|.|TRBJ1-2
CASSEQETYGYTF
TGTGCCAGCAGTGAACAGGAAACCTATGGCTACACCTTC
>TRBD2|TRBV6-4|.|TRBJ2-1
CASSETGTSNEQFF
TGTGCCAGCAGTGAAACCGGGACTAGCAATGAGCAGTTCTTC
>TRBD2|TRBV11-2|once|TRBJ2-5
CASSLIGGASGRLQETQYF
TGTGCCAGCAGCCTTATAGGGGGAGCTAGCGGGAGGCTACAAGAGACCCAGTACTTC
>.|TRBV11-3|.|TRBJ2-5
CASSPPATARRQETQYF
TGTGCCAGCAGCCCCCCGGCCACAGCCAGGCGACAAGAGACCCAGTACTTC
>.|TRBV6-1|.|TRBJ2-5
CASTPSSARGETQYF
TGTGCCAGCACCCCCTCGTCGGCAAGGGGAGAGACCCAGTACTTC
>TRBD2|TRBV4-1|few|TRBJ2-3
CASSQVTRLAGDTQYF
TGCGCCAGCAGCCAAGTCACTCGACTAGCGGGAGATACGCAGTATTTT
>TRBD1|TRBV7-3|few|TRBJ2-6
CASSLRGQTLSSGANVLTF
TGTGCCAGCAGCTTAAGGGGACAGACACTCAGCTCTGGGGCCAACGTCCTGACTTTC
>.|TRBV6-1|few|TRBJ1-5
CASSVERNSNQPQHF
TGTGCCAGCAGTGTCGAGAGGAATAGCAATCAGCCCCAGCATTTT
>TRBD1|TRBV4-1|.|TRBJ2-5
CASSQETGPETQYF
TGCGCCAGCAGCCAAGAGACAGGGCCCGAGACCCAGTACTTC
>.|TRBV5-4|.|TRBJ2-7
CASSIGEPGSYEQYF
TGTGCCAGCAGCATAGGAGAACCGGGGTCCTACGAGCAGTACTTC
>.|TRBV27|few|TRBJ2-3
CASSHLTGSTDTQYF
TGTGCCAGCAGCCACTTAACAGGGAGCACAGATACGCAGTATTTT
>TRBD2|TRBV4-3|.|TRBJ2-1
CASSQDVRGRGDNEQFF
TGCGCCAGCAGCCAAGATGTTCGCGGGAGAGGGGACAATGAGCAGTTCTTC
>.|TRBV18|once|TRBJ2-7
CASSPSQGYEQYF
TGTGCCAGCTCACCGTCCCAGGGTTACGAGCAGTACTTC
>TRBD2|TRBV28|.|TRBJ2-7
CASSLGTSGTPLGEQYF
TGTGCCAGCAGTTTAGGGACTAGCGGGACCCCCTTGGGCGAGCAGTACTTC
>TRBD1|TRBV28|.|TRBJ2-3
CASSSMGTGMLADTQYF
TGTGCCAGCAGTTCTATGGGGACAGGGATGCTAGCAGATACGCAGTATTTT
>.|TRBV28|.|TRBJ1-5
CASRSGGPQRGQPQHF
TGTGCCAGCAGATCGGGGGGCCCCCAACGAGGTCAGCCCCAGCATTTT
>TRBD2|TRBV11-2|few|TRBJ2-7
CASSPRTSAYEQYF
TGTGCCAGCAGCCCCCGGACTAGCGCCTACGAGCAGTACTTC
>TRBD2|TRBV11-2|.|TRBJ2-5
CASSFRFTSGGQETQYF
TGTGCCAGCAGCTTTAGATTTACTAGCGGGGGACAAGAGACCCAGTACTTC
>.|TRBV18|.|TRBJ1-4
CASSPPQSQTNEKLFF
TGTGCCAGCTCACCACCGCAGTCGCAGACTAATGAAAAACTGTTTTTT
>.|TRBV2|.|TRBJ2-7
CASRYRDTSYEQYF
TGTGCCAGCAGATACCGGGACACCTCATACGAGCAGTACTTC
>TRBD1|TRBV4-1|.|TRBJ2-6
CASSQDLRGYSGANVLTF
TGCGCCAGCAGTCAAGATCTCAGGGGGTACTCTGGGGCCAACGTCCTGACTTTC
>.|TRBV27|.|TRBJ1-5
CASSRQDNQPQHF
TGTGCCAGCAGCAGACAGGACAATCAGCCCCAGCACTTT
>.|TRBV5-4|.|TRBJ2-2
CASSPGGGGRTGELFF
TGTGCCAGCAGCCCGGGGGGCGGGGGTAGAACCGGGGAGCTGTTTTTT
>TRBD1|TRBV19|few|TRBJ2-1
CASSVRDREGEFF
TGTGCCAGTAGTGTCCGGGACAGGGAGGGGGAGTTCTTC
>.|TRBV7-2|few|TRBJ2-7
CASSLGALEQQYF
TGTGCCAGCAGCTTAGGGGCCCTTGAACAGCAGTACTTC
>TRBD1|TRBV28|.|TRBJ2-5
CASSRDWTGIGKTQYF
TGTGCCAGCAGTCGAGACTGGACAGGGATCGGCAAGACCCAGTACTTC
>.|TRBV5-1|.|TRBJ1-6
CASSFSPQGNSPLHF
TGCGCCAGCAGCTTTTCCCCGCAGGGAAATTCACCCCTCCACTTT
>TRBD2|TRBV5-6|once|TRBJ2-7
CASSPVYSSGDPEQYF
TGTGCCAGCAGCCCCGTATACAGCAGCGGGGACCCCGAGCAGTACTTC
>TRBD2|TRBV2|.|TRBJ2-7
CASSEERDDSYEQYF
TGTGCCAGCAGTGAGGAGCGGGATGACTCCTACGAGCAGTACTTC
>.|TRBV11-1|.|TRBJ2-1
CASSSSGPSYNEQFF
TGTGCCAGCAGCTCCAGCGGTCCCTCCTACAATGAGCAGTTCTTC
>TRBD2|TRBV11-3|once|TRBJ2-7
CASSLAGGMMDEQYF
TGTGCCAGCAGCCTAGCGGGAGGAATGATGGACGAGCAGTACTTC
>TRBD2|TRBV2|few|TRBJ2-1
CASLGFSGFSGYNEQFF
TGTGCCAGCTTAGGGTTTAGCGGGTTCTCAGGTTACAATGAGCAGTTCTTC
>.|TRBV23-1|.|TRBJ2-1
CASSQSCFRGRVSYNEQFF
TGCGCCAGCAGTCAATCCTGTTTTCGGGGTCGCGTATCCTACAATGAGCAGTTCTTC
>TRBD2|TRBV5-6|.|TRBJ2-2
CASSLLLRLAGAGELFF
TGTGCCAGCAGCTTGTTACTGCGGCTAGCGGGAGCCGGGGAGCTGTTTTTT
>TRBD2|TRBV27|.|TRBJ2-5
CASSTIAGLAMETQYF
TGTGCCAGCAGTACCATAGCGGGACTAGCGATGGAGACCCAGTACTTC
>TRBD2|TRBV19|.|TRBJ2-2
CASGTSGSGATGELFF
TGTGCCAGTGGGACTAGCGGGAGCGGGGCCACCGGGGAGCTGTTTTTT
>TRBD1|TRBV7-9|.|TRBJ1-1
CASSDWTGGSTEAFF
TGTGCCAGCAGCGACTGGACAGGGGGCTCAACTGAAGCTTTCTTT
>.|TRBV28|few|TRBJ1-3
CASSSLSRGVGSGNTIYF
TGTGCCAGCAGTTCCCTCTCCCGGGGGGTGGGTTCTGGAAACACCATATATTTT
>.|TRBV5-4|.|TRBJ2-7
CASSPAGAASYEQYF
TGTGCCAGCAGCCCGGCGGGGGCGGCGTCCTACGAGCAGTACTTC
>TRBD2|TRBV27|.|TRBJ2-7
CASTSGKWDEQYF
TGTGCCAGCACTAGCGGGAAGTGGGACGAGCAGTACTTC
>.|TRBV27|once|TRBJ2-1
CASSFGYHEQFF
TGTGCCAGCAGTTTCGGGTACCATGAGCAGTTCTTC
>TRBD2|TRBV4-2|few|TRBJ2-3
CASSRGASGRGSTDTQYF
TGTGCCAGCAGCCGCGGGGCTAGCGGGAGAGGGAGCACAGATACGCAGTATTTT
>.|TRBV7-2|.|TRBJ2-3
CASSPSRGDTQYF
TGTGCCAGCAGCCCAAGCCGGGGAGATACGCAGTATTTT
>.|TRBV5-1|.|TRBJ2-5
CASSFSSPAETQYF
TGCGCCAGCAGCTTCTCAAGCCCCGCGGAGACCCAGTACTTC
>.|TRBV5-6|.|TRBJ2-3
CASSFQGTDTQYF
TGTGCCAGCAGCTTTCAGGGCACAGATACGCAGTATTTT
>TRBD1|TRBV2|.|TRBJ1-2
CASSQTGSYGYTF
TGTGCCAGCAGTCAGACAGGGTCCTATGGCTACACCTTC